Given below is one T cell receptor (beta chain) in context. The antigen is undetermined. Positively selected for CCR7, the CD45RO-negative cells used as naive CD8 cells excluded terminally differentiated effector memory CD45RA+ cells. The method was immunoSEQ multiplex PCR; TCRdb's version includes in-frame clones alone and lacks a portion of them. The table lists roughly 2.1 million clones, 93% of them singletons. This specimen belongs to a study of shared clonotypes between healthy human individuals. Study findings and constraints: Clonotype sharing among the donors was expected to vary with sequencing depth. Between several donors, naive CD4 clonotypes were shared at a level of about 5%.

CDR3 length: 19 residues. The germline gives CDR1 MDHEN, CDR2 SYDVKM. The V end was cut by 8 bases, the J end by 5 bases, with 32 bases between. Sequencing was performed on naive CD8+ T cells from PBMCs. The chain has TRBV28 and TRBJ2-3, with D perhaps TRBD1 or TRBD2 (8 bases each). This TCR came from a man between 18 and 29 years old in good health. Some clones in this sample may be carry-over from other donors' samples. The CDR3 DNA sequence: TGTGCCAGCTGGACAGGGATTGTACAAGCGGGAGTTGAAGGAGATACGCAGTATTTT. This gives the protein CASWTGIVQAGVEGDTQYF.